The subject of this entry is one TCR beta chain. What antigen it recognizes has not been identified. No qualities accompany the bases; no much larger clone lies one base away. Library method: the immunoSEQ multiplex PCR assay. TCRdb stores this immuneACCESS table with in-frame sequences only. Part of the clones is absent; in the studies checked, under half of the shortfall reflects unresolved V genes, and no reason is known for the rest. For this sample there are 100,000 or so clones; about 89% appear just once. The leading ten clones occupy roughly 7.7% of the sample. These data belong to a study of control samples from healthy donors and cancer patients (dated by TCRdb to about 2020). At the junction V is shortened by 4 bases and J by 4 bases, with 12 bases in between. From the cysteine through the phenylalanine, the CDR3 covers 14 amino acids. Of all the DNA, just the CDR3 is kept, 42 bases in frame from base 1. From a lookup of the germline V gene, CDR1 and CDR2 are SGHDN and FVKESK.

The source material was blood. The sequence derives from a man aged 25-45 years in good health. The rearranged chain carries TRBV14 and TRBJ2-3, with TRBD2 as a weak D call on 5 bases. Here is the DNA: TGTGCCAGCAGCCCCGGGAAGGGCCCAGATACGCAGTATTTT. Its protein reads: CASSPGKGPDTQYF.